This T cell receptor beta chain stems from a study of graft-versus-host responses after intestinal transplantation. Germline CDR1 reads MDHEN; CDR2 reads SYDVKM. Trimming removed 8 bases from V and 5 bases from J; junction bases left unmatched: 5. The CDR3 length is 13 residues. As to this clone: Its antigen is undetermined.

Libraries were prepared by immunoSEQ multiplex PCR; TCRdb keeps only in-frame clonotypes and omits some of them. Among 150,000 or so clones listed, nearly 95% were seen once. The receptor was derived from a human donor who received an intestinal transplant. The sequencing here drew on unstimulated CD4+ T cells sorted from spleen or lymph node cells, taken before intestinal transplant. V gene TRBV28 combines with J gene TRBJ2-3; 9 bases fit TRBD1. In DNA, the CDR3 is TGTGCCAGCCGGGACAGGGTGAAAGATACGCAGTATTTT. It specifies CASRDRVKDTQYF.